This T cell receptor (beta chain) derives from a study of tumor-infiltrating lymphocytes in primary liver carcinoma (dated by TCRdb to about 2017). The study in broad terms: Surgical resection was performed in China between late 2015 and early 2016 on 5 or 6 patients with histopathologically diagnosed primary liver carcinoma. Hepatocellular carcinoma (four) or combined HCC and intrahepatic cholangiocarcinoma (one) was present in the five patients, who were three men and two women aged 30 to 69 years. A total of some 35 specimens from 5 patients went through TCRbeta repertoire sequencing, namely 25 tumor regions, 5 adjacent noncancerous liver tissues and 5 peripheral blood samples. Roughly 3.5 to 7.5 million productive TCRbeta reads were obtained per sample, and no significant difference in read depth was found between tissue types. High reproducibility was observed for the technical replicate repertoires, with mean shared-clone rates approximately 0.9 and correlation coefficients above 0.95. Across five regions of each liver tumor, along with adjacent normal tissue and blood, the study brought together TCRbeta repertoire sequencing, expression microarrays and whole-exome sequencing. The five patients had tumors of stage T1-T3 N0M0, with maximum diameters ranging from about 4.2 to 11 cm.

What the work shows at the level of the full study, not this receptor alone: Because only the TCR beta chain was sequenced and unpaired alpha chains were not captured, true repertoire diversity is likely underestimated. The top 250 clones made up a significantly larger repertoire fraction in tumors than in blood (p = 0.039). Repertoire overlap was higher between tumor regions (mean roughly 35%) than tumor-adjacent (approximately 17%) or tumor-blood (about 15%) pairs, consistent with antigen-driven expansion. The study included only five patients, and the authors note findings should be validated in a larger study. Since the samples were bulk and unsorted, there was no way to compare CD4+ and CD8+ T cell repertoires.

Blood RNA was extracted from unsorted whole blood using TRIzol reagent, and germline DNA was obtained with the DNeasy Blood & Tissue kit. At the time of sampling, the patients were treatment-naive and had chronic HBV infection. Before surgery, four milliliters of peripheral blood were collected into K2EDTA tubes. This clonotype was detected only a few times. No cognate antigen has been identified for it. No much larger clone exists at a distance of one base, and base qualities are not known. Starting from roughly 540 ng total RNA, TCRbeta-specific cDNA was produced by reverse transcription with a constant-region primer and ProtoScript II reverse transcriptase. Three nested multiplex PCR rounds, following a slightly modified ARM-PCR procedure, were used to build the TCRbeta libraries. Sample barcodes and Illumina adapters were added in a final 25-cycle PCR using Deep VentR polymerase. Before sequencing, amplicons between 200 and 500 bp were purified from gel using a QIAquick gel extraction kit. An Illumina HiSeq 2500 was used to sequence the TCRbeta amplicons, generating 250-bp paired-end reads. As for the authors' bioinformatics: Quality trimming of reads was performed with Trimmomatic v0.33, and paired reads were merged with FLASH v1.2.11 so that full CDR3 sequences could be recovered. V, D and J germline segments were assigned to the rearranged TCRbeta sequences by MiGEC v1.2.1b. Clonotype statistics and Shannon-Wiener diversity indices were computed with VDJtools v1.0.0. Except for diversity analysis, only the 250 most abundant clonotypes of each sample were used in subsequent analyses to reduce sampling bias. TCRdb reprocessing: public reads trimmed at Q25 with fastp, clones called with MiXCR, in-frame beta chains kept. Each entry merges the rows of one CDR3 protein and shows their most common DNA and genes. The V and J calls shown here were made by TCRdb, not taken from the authors' results. The sample has some 190,000 distinct CDR3 sequences on record, approximately 60% of them singletons. The ten largest make up approximately 67% of the sample.

This clonotype originated in a man aged 40-50 years with primary liver carcinoma and hepatitis B virus infection. Sequences were obtained from peripheral blood.

The CDR3 sequence is CASSPHPSAPYEQYF. Read as DNA, the sequence is TGTGCCAGCAGCCCCCACCCGTCTGCCCCCTACGAGCAGTACTTC. The rearrangement combines TRBV6-6 with TRBJ2-7; the D gene cannot be resolved reliably. Relative to germline, V is 6 bases shorter and J is 2 bases shorter, with 17 bases between their ends. From its cysteine to its phenylalanine, the CDR3 spans 15 amino acids. Here the CDR3 DNA is all that survives: 45 bases in frame from base 1. Per the germline V gene (reference sequence), MNHNY is the CDR1 and SVGAGI is the CDR2.